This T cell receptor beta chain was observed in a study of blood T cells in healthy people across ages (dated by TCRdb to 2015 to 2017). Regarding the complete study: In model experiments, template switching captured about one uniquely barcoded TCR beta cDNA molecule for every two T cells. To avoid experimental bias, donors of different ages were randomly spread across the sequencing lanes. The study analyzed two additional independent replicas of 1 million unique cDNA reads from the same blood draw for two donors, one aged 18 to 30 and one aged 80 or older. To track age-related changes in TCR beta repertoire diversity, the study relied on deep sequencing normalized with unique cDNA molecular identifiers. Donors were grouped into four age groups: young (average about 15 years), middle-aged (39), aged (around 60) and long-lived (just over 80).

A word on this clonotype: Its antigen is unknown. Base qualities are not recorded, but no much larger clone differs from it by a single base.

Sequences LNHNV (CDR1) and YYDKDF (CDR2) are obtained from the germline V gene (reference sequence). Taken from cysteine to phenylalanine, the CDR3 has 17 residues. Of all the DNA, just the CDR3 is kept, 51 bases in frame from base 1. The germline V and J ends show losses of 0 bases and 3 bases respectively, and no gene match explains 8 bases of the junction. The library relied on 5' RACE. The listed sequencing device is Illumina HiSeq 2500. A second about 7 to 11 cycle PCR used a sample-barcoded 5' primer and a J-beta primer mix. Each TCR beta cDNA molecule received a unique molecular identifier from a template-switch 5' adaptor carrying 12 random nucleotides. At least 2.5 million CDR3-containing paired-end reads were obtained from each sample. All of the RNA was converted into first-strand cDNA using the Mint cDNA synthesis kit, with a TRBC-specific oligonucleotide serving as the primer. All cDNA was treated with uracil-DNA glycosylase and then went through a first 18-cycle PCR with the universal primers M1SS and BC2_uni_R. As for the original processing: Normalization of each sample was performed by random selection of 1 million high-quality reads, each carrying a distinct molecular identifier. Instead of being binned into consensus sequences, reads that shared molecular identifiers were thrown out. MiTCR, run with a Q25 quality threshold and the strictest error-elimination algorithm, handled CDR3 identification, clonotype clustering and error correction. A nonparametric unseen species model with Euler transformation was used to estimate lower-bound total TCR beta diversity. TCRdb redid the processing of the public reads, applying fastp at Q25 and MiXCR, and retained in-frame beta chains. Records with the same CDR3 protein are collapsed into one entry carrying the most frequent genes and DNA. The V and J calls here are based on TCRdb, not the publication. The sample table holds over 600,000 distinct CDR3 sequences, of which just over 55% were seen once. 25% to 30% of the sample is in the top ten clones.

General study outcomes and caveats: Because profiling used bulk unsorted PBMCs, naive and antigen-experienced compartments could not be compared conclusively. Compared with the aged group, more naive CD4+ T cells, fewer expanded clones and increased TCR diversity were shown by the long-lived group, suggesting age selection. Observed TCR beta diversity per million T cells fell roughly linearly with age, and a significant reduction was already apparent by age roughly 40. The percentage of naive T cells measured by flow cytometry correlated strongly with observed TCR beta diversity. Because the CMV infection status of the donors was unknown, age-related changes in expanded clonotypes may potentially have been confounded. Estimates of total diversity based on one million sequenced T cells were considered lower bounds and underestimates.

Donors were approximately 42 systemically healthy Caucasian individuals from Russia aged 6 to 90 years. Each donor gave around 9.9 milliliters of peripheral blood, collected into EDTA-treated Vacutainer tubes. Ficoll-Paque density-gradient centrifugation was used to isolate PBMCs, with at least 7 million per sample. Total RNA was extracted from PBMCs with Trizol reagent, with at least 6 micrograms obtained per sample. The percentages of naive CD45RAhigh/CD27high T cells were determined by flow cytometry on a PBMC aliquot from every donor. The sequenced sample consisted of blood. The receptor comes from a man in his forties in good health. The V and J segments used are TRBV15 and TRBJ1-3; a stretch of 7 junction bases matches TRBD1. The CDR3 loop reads CATSRENTGAYGNTIYF. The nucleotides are TGTGCCACCAGCAGAGAAAACACAGGGGCTTATGGAAACACCATATATTTT. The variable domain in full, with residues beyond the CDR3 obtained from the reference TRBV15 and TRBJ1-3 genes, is DAMVIQNPRYQVTQFGKPVTLSCSQTLNHNVMYWYQQKSSQAPKLLFHYYDKDFNNEADTPDNFQSRRPNTSFCFLDIRSPGLGDTAMYLCATSRENTGAYGNTIYFGEGSWLTVV.